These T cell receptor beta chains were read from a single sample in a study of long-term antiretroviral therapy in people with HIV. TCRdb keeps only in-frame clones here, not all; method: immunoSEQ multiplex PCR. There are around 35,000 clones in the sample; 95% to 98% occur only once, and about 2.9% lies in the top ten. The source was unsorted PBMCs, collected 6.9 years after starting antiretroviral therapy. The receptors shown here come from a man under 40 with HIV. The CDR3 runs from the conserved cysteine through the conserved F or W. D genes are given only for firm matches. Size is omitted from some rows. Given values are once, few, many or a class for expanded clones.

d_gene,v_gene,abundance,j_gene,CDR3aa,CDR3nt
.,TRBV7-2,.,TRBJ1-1,CASSLEISDRNTEAFF,TGTGCCAGCAGCTTAGAGATCTCGGACAGGAACACTGAAGCTTTCTTT
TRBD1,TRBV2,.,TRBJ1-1,CASREGAPEAFF,TGTGCCAGCAGGGAGGGGGCCCCAGAAGCTTTCTTT
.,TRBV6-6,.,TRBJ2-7,CAGGGNRYEQYF,TGTGCGGGGGGAGGTAATCGCTACGAGCAGTACTTC
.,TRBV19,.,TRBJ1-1,CASSIGPGSNTEAFF,TGTGCCAGTAGTATAGGTCCAGGGTCGAACACTGAAGCTTTCTTT
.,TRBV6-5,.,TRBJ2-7,CASLRPSYEQYF,TGTGCCAGCCTTCGTCCGTCCTACGAGCAGTACTTC
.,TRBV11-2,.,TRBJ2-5,CASRTVEGGLSQETQYF,TGTGCCAGCCGCACCGTGGAAGGGGGGCTGTCGCAAGAGACCCAGTACTTC
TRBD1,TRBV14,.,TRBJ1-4,CASSQQRRLRDRDEKLFF,TGTGCCAGCAGCCAACAACGGCGTTTACGGGACAGGGATGAAAAACTGTTTTTT
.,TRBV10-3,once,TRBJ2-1,CAISDTGTTYNEQFF,TGTGCCATCAGTGATACCGGGACCACCTACAATGAGCAGTTCTTC
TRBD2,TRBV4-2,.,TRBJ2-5,CASSQTLRTSGVQETQYF,TGTGCCAGCAGCCAGACCCTCCGTACTAGCGGGGTCCAAGAGACCCAGTACTTC
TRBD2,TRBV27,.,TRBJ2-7,CASSSGLGGYEQYF,TGTGCCAGCAGTTCGGGACTGGGGGGGTACGAGCAGTACTTC
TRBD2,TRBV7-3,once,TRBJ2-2,CASSHGLAGTNTGELFF,TGTGCCAGCAGCCACGGACTAGCGGGAACTAACACCGGGGAGCTGTTTTTT
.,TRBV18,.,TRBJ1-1,CASSPGSENTEAFF,TGTGCCAGCTCACCCGGCAGTGAGAACACTGAAGCTTTCTTT
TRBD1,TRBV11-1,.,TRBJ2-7,CASSPLPGQGIHEQYF,TGTGCCAGCAGCCCCTTACCCGGACAGGGGATACACGAGCAGTACTTC
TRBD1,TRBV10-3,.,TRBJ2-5,CAISSDRVETQYF,TGTGCCATCAGTTCGGACAGGGTAGAGACCCAGTACTTC
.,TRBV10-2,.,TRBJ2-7,CASSDQWEQYF,TGCGCCAGCAGTGACCAGTGGGAGCAGTACTTC
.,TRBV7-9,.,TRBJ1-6,CASSPPREARVRF,TGTGCCAGCAGCCCACCCCGGGAAGCTCGGGTTCGTTTT
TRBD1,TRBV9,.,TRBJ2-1,CASSVQGVNEQFF,TGTGCCAGCAGCGTTCAGGGGGTCAATGAGCAGTTCTTC
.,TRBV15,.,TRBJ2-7,CATSRVAGVEERIYEQYF,TGTGCCACCAGCAGAGTGGCAGGGGTAGAGGAGAGGATCTACGAGCAGTACTTC
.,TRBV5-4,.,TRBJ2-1,CASSTRELVGQFF,TGTGCCAGCAGCACGAGAGAGCTAGTCGGGCAGTTCTTC
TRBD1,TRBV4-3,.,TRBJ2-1,CASSQTPGQSSYNEQFF,TGCGCCAGCAGCCAAACACCGGGACAGAGCTCCTACAATGAGCAGTTCTTC
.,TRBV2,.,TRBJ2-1,CASRPGSSYNEQFF,TGTGCCAGCAGACCAGGGAGTTCCTACAATGAGCAGTTCTTC
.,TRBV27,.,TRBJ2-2,CASSFWGPPYAGELFF,TGTGCCAGCAGTTTTTGGGGGCCGCCTTACGCCGGGGAGCTGTTTTTT
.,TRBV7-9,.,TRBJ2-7,CASSLAGLVYEQYF,TGTGCCAGCAGCTTAGCGGGTCTGGTTTACGAGCAGTACTTC
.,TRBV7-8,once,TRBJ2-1,CASSLGSYNEQFF,TGTGCCAGCAGCTTGGGTAGCTACAATGAGCAGTTCTTC
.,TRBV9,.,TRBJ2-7,CASSVGSLRGEQYF,TGTGCCAGCAGCGTAGGATCCCTTAGAGGAGAGCAGTACTTC
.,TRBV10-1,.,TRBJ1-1,CASSERGGALEAFF,TGCGCCAGCAGTGAGAGAGGGGGGGCCCTTGAAGCTTTCTTT
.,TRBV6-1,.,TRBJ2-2,CASSGSGVVGELFF,TGTGCCAGCAGTGGGTCGGGGGTTGTCGGGGAGCTGTTTTTT
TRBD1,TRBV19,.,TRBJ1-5,CASSIEGQGDNQPQHF,TGTGCCAGTAGTATAGAGGGACAGGGTGACAATCAGCCCCAGCATTTT
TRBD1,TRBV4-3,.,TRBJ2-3,CASSQERWRGTGGPF,TGCGCCAGCAGCCAAGAGAGGTGGAGGGGGACAGGGGGCCCTTTT
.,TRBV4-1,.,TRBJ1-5,CASSQEGGWPQHF,TGCGCCAGCAGCCAAGAGGGGGGGTGGCCCCAGCATTTT
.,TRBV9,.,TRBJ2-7,CASSASPALYEQYF,TGTGCCAGCAGCGCCTCCCCGGCTCTCTACGAGCAGTACTTC
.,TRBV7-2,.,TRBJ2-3,CASSSLPDTQYF,TGTGCCAGCAGCTCCCTTCCGGATACGCAGTATTTT
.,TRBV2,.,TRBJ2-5,CASRPPIQGVQTQYF,TGTGCCAGCAGACCACCAATCCAGGGAGTACAGACCCAGTACTTC
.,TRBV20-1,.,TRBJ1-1,CSATIGNGFF,TGCAGTGCTACCATAGGGAATGGTTTCTTT
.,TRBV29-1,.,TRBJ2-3,CSVLFLAATGTQYF,TGCAGCGTTCTGTTCTTAGCGGCGACGGGTACGCAGTATTTT
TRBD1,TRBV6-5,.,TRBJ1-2,CASGLGQGGYGYTF,TGTGCCAGCGGCCTCGGACAGGGCGGGTATGGCTACACCTTC
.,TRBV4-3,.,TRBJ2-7,CASSQDWRNSYEQYF,TGCGCCAGCAGCCAAGATTGGCGAAACTCCTACGAGCAGTACTTC
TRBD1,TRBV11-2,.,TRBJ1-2,CASRFIPSGQGKDYGYTF,TGTGCCAGCAGATTTATACCATCGGGACAGGGGAAGGATTATGGCTACACCTTC
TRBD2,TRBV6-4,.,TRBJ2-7,CASSEFRQGGPPYEQYF,TGTGCCAGCAGTGAATTTCGTCAGGGAGGGCCCCCCTACGAGCAGTACTTC
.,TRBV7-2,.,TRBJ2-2,CASSFVFRPGELFF,TGTGCCAGCAGCTTTGTATTCCGCCCCGGGGAGCTGTTTTTT
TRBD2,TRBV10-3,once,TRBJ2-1,CAISVVAGNEQFF,TGTGCCATCAGTGTTGTAGCGGGCAATGAGCAGTTCTTC
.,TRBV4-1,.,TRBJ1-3,CASSQDLAIFSGNTIYF,TGCGCCAGCAGCCAAGATCTTGCCATATTCTCTGGAAACACCATATATTTT
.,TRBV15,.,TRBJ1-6,CATSRGDNSPLHF,TGTGCCACCAGCAGGGGGGATAATTCACCCCTCCACTTT
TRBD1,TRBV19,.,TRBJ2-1,CASSSFPGDRGGGLFF,TGTGCCAGTAGTTCCTTCCCCGGCGACAGGGGTGGAGGGCTGTTCTTC
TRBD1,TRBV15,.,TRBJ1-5,CATGRDRGNQPQHF,TGTGCCACTGGCCGGGACAGAGGCAATCAGCCCCAGCATTTT
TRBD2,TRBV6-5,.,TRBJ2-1,CASSYVVAGVVNEQFF,TGTGCCAGCAGTTACGTCGTAGCGGGAGTAGTAAATGAGCAGTTCTTC
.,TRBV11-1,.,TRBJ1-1,CASSWGEPPNTEAFF,TGTGCCAGCAGCTGGGGAGAACCGCCGAACACTGAAGCTTTCTTT
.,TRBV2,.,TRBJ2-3,CASSIQKQNTQYF,TGTGCCAGCAGCATCCAGAAACAGAATACGCAGTATTTT